This paragraph covers one TCR beta chain sequence. This sample stems from a study of blood T cell repertoires in COVID-19. At the level of the study: The United States, Italy and Spain supplied acute and convalescent COVID-19 samples. PBMCs, B-cell-depleted T cells, or T cells provided the cDNA or gDNA that made up the material.

In the original analysis: Cell counts per sample came from amplifying reference gene primers. The table came from immunoSEQ multiplex PCR; TCRdb's copy has only in-frame clones and leaves some out. The V and J calls and clone size were taken over from that table, and D and trimming were inferred from the DNA. This table has 200,000 to 250,000 clones, 85% to 90% appearing once. While infection was still active, Seattle patients were enrolled and then followed longitudinally. Germline-derived CDR1 and CDR2 are MNHEY and SVGAGI. V was clipped by 4 bases and J by 5 bases; unmatched bases: 3. This CDR3 has 13 amino acids.

The sequenced sample consisted of peripheral blood. The chain carries TRBV6-5 and TRBJ1-1, with 8 nucleotides matching TRBD1. The clonotype comes from a man aged 45-65 years with COVID-19, enrolled during active disease. In DNA form, the CDR3 reads TGTGCCAGCAGTTCAGGGGGCCGGACTGAAGCTTTCTTT. Translating gives CASSSGGRTEAFF.